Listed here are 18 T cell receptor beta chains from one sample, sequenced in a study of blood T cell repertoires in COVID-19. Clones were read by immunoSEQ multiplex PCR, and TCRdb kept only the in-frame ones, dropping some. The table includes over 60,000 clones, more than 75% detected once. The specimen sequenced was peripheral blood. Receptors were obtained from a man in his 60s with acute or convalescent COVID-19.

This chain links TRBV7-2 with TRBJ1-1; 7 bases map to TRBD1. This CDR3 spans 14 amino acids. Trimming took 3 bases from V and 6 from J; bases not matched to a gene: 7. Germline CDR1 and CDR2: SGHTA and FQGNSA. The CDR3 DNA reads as TGTGCCAGCAGCTTCGCCTACAGGGGCTCTGAAGCTTTCTTT. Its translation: CASSFAYRGSEAFF.

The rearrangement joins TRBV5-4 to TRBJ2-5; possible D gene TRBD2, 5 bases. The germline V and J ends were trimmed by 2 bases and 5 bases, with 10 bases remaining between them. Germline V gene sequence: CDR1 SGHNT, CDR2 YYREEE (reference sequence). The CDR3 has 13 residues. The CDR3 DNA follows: TGTGCCAGCAGCTTAAACGGGGAGGAGACCCAGTACTTC. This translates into CASSLNGEETQYF.

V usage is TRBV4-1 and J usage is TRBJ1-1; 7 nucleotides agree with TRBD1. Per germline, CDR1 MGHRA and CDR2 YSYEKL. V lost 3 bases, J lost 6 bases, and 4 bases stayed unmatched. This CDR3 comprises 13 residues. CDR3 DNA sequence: TGCGCCAGCAGCCATAACAGGGGCGCTGAAGCTTTCTTT. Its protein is CASSHNRGAEAFF.

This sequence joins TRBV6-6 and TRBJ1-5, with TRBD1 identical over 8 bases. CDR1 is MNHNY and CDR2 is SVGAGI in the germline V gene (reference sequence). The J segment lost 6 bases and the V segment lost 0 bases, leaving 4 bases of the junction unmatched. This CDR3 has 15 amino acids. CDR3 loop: CASSYSSGGGQPQHF. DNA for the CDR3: TGTGCCAGCAGTTACTCGTCAGGGGGCGGTCAGCCCCAGCATTTT.

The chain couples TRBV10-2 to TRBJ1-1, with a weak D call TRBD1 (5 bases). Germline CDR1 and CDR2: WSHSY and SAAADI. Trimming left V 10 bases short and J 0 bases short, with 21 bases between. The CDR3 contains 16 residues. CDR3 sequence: CATKGAGWGLNTEAFF. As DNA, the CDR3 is TGCGCCACAAAGGGAGCGGGGTGGGGGTTGAACACTGAAGCTTTCTTT.

The CDR3 bases are TGCGCCAGCAGCTTGGGCCTTGGCGGGGGACAGGGGCGTCCGGAGACCCAGTACTTC. Protein: CASSLGLGGGQGRPETQYF. The chain employs TRBV5-1 and TRBJ2-5; TRBD1 aligns across 10 bases. Germline CDR1 SGHRS, CDR2 YFSETQ. The junction had 16 bases not matched to a gene; V was cut back by 0 bases and J by 5 bases. This CDR3 has 19 residues.

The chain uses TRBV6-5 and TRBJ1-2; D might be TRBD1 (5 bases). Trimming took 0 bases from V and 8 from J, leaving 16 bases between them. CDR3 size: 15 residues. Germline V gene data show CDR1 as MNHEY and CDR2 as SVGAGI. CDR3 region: CASSYSDGPWTGYTF. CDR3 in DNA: TGTGCCAGCAGTTACTCCGACGGACCGTGGACAGGCTACACCTTC.

As DNA, the CDR3 is TGTGCCAGCAGCCCGAGAGTACAAGAGACCCAGTACTTC. Amino acid sequence: CASSPRVQETQYF. This chain connects TRBV5-4 to TRBJ2-5; no clear D. Germline CDR1 is SGHNT and CDR2 is YYREEE (reference sequence). The CDR3 covers 13 residues. Trimming took off 4 bases at V and 2 bases at J, with 9 bases between the two ends. The full variable domain, rest sourced from reference TRBV5-4 and TRBJ2-5, is ETGVTQSPTHLIKTRGQQVTLRCSSQSGHNTVSWYQQALGQGPQFIFQYYREEENGRGNFPPRFSGLQFPNYSSELNVNALELDDSALYLCASSPRVQETQYFGPGTRLLVL.

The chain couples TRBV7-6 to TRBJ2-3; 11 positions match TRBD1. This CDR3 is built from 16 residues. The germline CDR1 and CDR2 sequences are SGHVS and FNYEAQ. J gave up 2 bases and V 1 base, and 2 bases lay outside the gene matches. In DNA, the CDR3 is TGTGCCAGCAGCTTAGAGGGACAGGGGGTCACAGATACGCAGTATTTT. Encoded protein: CASSLEGQGVTDTQYF.

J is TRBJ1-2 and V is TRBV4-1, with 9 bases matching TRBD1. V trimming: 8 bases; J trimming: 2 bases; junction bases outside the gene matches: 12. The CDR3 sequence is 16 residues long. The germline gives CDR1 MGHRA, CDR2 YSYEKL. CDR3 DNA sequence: TGCGCCAGCGAGCCCCCGGACAGGGGAACGAACTATGGCTACACCTTC. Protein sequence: CASEPPDRGTNYGYTF.

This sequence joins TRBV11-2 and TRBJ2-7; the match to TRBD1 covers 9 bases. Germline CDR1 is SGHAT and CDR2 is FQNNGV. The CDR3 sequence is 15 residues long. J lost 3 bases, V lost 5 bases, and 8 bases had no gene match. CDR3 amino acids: CASSRGQGNIYEQYF. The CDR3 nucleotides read TGTGCCAGCAGCCGAGGACAGGGGAATATCTACGAGCAGTACTTC.

CDR3 sequence (DNA): TGCAGCGTTACGGACTATGGCTACGAGCAGTACTTC. Residues: CSVTDYGYEQYF. V gene TRBV29-1 combines with J gene TRBJ2-7; TRBD2 is a possible D gene (6 bases). V was pared by 5 bases and J by 3 bases, with 11 bases between. Germline loops: CDR1 SQVTM, CDR2 ANQGSEA. The CDR3 is 12 amino acids.

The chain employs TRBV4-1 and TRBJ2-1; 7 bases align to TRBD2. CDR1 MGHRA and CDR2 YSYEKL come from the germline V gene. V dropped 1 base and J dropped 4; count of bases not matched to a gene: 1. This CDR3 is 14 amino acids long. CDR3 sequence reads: CASSQAAGYNEQFF. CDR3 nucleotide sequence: TGCGCCAGCAGCCAAGCAGCGGGGTACAATGAGCAGTTCTTC.

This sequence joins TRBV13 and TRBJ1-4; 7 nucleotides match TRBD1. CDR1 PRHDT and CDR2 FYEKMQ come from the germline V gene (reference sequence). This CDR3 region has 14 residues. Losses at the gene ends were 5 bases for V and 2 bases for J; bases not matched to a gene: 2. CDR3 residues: CASSNRGTNEKLFF. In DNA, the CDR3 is TGTGCCAGCAGCAACAGGGGCACTAATGAAAAACTGTTTTTT.

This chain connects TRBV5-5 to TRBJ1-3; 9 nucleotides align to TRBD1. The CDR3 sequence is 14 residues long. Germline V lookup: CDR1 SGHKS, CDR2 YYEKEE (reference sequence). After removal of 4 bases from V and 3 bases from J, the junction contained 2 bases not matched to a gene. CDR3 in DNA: TGTGCCAGCAGCACGGGACAGGGTGGAAACACCATATATTTT. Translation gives CASSTGQGGNTIYF.

The CDR3 nucleotides read TGTGCCAGCACGTCGTTGCAGGCGAACACTGAAGCTTTCTTT. This gives the protein CASTSLQANTEAFF. V gene TRBV3-1 (or the pseudogene TRBV3-2) combines with J gene TRBJ1-1; D not resolved. Trimming left V 7 bases short and J 1 base short, with 13 bases between. Germline loops: CDR1 LGHDT, CDR2 YNNKEL (reference sequence). The CDR3 extends over 14 amino acids.

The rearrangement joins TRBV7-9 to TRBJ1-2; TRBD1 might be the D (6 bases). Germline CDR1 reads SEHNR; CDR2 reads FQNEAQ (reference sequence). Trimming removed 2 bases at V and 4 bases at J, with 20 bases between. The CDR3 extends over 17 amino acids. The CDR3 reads CASSLRGALGSGYGYTF. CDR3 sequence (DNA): TGTGCCAGCAGCTTACGGGGGGCGCTTGGTTCGGGCTATGGCTACACCTTC. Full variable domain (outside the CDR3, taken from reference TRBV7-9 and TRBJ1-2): DTGVSQNPRHKITKRGQNVTFRCDPISEHNRLYWYRQTLGQGPEFLTYFQNEAQLEKSRLLSDRFSAERPKGSFSTLEIQRTEQGDSAMYLCASSLRGALGSGYGYTFGSGTRLTVV.

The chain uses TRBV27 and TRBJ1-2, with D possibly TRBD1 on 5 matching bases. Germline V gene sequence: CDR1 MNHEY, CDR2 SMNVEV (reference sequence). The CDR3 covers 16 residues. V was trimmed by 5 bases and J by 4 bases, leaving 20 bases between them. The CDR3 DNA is TGTGCCAGCAGTCGCCTCGGGGCCGCCGGGGGCTATGGCTACACCTTC. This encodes CASSRLGAAGGYGYTF.